One and the same sample provided the 14 T cell receptor beta chains below, sequenced in a study of T-cell reconstitution after alpha-beta-depleted transplantation in children. Unique molecular identifiers were built into the TCRbeta library. TCRdb reanalysed the PCR reads using MiXCR and keeps one entry per CDR3 protein. The table lists about 350,000 distinct CDR3 sequences, roughly 14% of them singletons. The input for sequencing was PBMCs, taken from the stem cell graft. These receptors were taken from a human donor who donated a stem cell graft to a child with Fanconi anemia.

This clonotype has ten or more counts. The chain links TRBV2 to TRBJ2-1; D perhaps matches TRBD2 (7 bases). The V gene's germline CDR1 is SNHLY and CDR2 FYNNEI. V shed 6 bases and J shed 7 bases, with 13 bases lying between them. This CDR3 has 13 residues. CDR3 in DNA: TGTGCCAGCAGCGACGGGGGGCAGAATGAGCAGTTCTTC. Translation: CASSDGGQNEQFF. The full variable domain, completed using reference TRBV2 and TRBJ2-1, is EPEVTQTPSHQVTQMGQEVILRCVPISNHLYFYWYRQILGQKVEFLVSFYNNEISEKSEIFDDQFSVERPDGSNFTLKIRSTKLEDSAMYFCASSDGGQNEQFFGPGTRLTVL.

In its sample, this clonotype was seen many times. The chain carries TRBV20-1 and TRBJ1-5; D possibly corresponds to TRBD1 (5 bases). Germline V gives CDR1 DFQATT, CDR2 SNEGSKA (reference sequence). The CDR3 contains 12 residues. Trimming pared 7 bases from V and 3 bases from J, leaving 10 bases between. For the CDR3, the DNA is TGCAGTGTCAAGGGGACCAATCAGCCCCAGCATTTT. This encodes CSVKGTNQPQHF.

This clonotype was seen repeatedly, ten times or more. J is TRBJ2-1 and V is TRBV7-8, with 10 bases identical to TRBD1. This CDR3 has 15 residues. Germline CDR1 is SGHVS and CDR2 is FQNEAQ. After removal of 3 bases from V and 10 bases from J, the junction contained 9 bases not matched to a gene. The CDR3: CASSFRDRGGWEQFF. The CDR3 coding sequence is TGTGCCAGCAGCTTCCGGGACAGGGGAGGTTGGGAGCAGTTCTTC.

This clonotype was counted ten times or more. The V and J genes are TRBV3-1 and TRBJ2-2; D is unresolved. Germline V gene data show CDR1 as LGHDT and CDR2 as YNNKEL (reference sequence). CDR3 length: 12 amino acids. Trimming removed 6 bases from V and 7 bases from J, with 9 bases in between. The DNA of the CDR3 is TGTGCCAGCAGTCCCCTTAACGGGGAGCTGTTTTTT. The encoded protein is CASSPLNGELFF.

This clonotype was seen a few times. This chain links TRBV5-6 with TRBJ1-2, with D uncertain. The germline gives CDR1 SGHDT, CDR2 YYEEEE. V lost 4 bases and J lost 5, with 21 bases in between. This CDR3 region has 16 residues. CDR3: CASSPQPAESLYGYTF. The CDR3 DNA reads as TGTGCCAGCAGCCCACAGCCGGCGGAATCACTATATGGCTACACCTTC. The whole variable domain, remainder taken from reference TRBV5-6 and TRBJ1-2, is DAGVTQSPTHLIKTRGQQVTLRCSPKSGHDTVSWYQQALGQGPQFIFQYYEEEERQRGNFPDRFSGHQFPNYSSELNVNALLLGDSALYLCASSPQPAESLYGYTFGSGTRLTVV.

The chain is built from TRBV29-1 and TRBJ1-1, with D perhaps matching TRBD1 (5 bases). The CDR3 has 12 residues. The germline V gene has CDR1 SQVTM and CDR2 ANQGSEA. Trimming shortened V by 0 bases and J by 8 bases, and 10 bases separated the two germline ends. DNA for the CDR3: TGCAGCGTTGAAGATCAGGGACGCGAAGCTTTCTTT. This sequence encodes CSVEDQGREAFF. The full variable domain, rest sourced from reference TRBV29-1 and TRBJ1-1, is SAVISQKPSRDICQRGTSLTIQCQVDSQVTMMFWYRQQPGQSLTLIATANQGSEATYESGFVIDKFPISRPNLTFSTLTVSNMSPEDSSIYLCSVEDQGREAFFGQGTRLTVV.

This clonotype turned up a few times. The rearrangement links TRBV4-3 to TRBJ1-2; D unresolved. Trimming took 3 bases from V and 4 from J, leaving 15 bases between them. Germline V gives CDR1 LGHNA, CDR2 YSLEER. The CDR3 runs to 15 residues. In DNA form, the CDR3 reads TGCGCCAGCAGCCACGGATCCCGAGGATTCTATGGCTACACCTTC. This sequence encodes CASSHGSRGFYGYTF.

At least ten counts were recorded for this clonotype. The chain links TRBV12-3 or TRBV12-4 to TRBJ2-1; D is ambiguous. This CDR3 contains 15 residues. V dropped 3 bases and J dropped 6 bases, with 15 bases sitting between them. The CDR3 spells CASSLMSTPRNEQFF. The CDR3 DNA follows: TGTGCCAGCAGTTTGATGTCAACACCTCGCAATGAGCAGTTCTTC.

This clonotype was seen ten or more times. The V call is TRBV15, the J call TRBJ2-1; 11 bases match TRBD2. The germline gives CDR1 LNHNV, CDR2 YYDKDF (reference sequence). This CDR3 has 15 residues. Losses at the gene ends were 3 bases for V and 10 bases for J; bases not matched to a gene: 8. CDR3 loop: CATSRTRIAGGEQFF. The DNA of the CDR3 is TGTGCCACCAGCAGGACACGGATAGCGGGGGGGGAGCAGTTCTTC.

This clonotype showed up many times. The chain couples TRBV12-3 or TRBV12-4 to TRBJ2-7; TRBD2 aligns across 9 bases. This CDR3 contains 14 residues. V was clipped by 6 bases and J by 4 bases; unmatched bases: 7. The CDR3 sequence is CASSRAGGRYEQYF. The CDR3 region has the DNA TGTGCCAGCAGCCGAGCGGGGGGTAGGTACGAGCAGTACTTC.

This clonotype was observed a few times. The chain uses TRBV12-3 or TRBV12-4 and TRBJ2-5, with D unresolved. The germline V and J ends were trimmed by 1 base and 4 bases, with 13 bases remaining between them. CDR3 length: 15 residues. The CDR3: CASSLVRPTGETQYF. DNA for the CDR3: TGTGCCAGCAGTTTAGTTAGACCGACTGGAGAGACCCAGTACTTC.

This clonotype was counted a few times. The chain is built from TRBV4-3 and TRBJ2-5, with D perhaps matching TRBD2 (5 bases). The CDR3 is 16 residues long. Germline V gene lookup returns CDR1 LGHNA and CDR2 YSLEER. The CDR3, as DNA: TGCGCGAGTTCTATACGGGCGGCACGGGAAGGTGAGACCCAGTACTTC. Translating it yields CASSIRAAREGETQYF.

This clonotype was seen more than once but under ten times. The rearrangement links TRBV5-1 to TRBJ2-7; 8 positions agree with TRBD2. Germline trimming cut 0 bases from V and 2 bases from J; bases unmatched to any gene: 4. The CDR3 spans 15 residues. The V gene's germline CDR1 is SGHRS and CDR2 YFSETQ. CDR3 protein: CASSLELAGTYEQYF. The CDR3 DNA sequence: TGCGCCAGCAGCTTGGAGCTAGCGGGTACCTACGAGCAGTACTTC.

This chain joins TRBV9 and TRBJ1-5; TRBD1 aligns across 8 bases. CDR3 size: 14 residues. Germline values: CDR1 SGDLS, CDR2 YYNGEE. V dropped 5 bases and J dropped 7; count of bases not matched to a gene: 8. Here the CDR3 reads CASSTTGVGQPQHF. Here the CDR3 DNA reads TGTGCCAGCAGTACGACAGGGGTAGGACAGCCCCAGCATTTT. The whole variable domain, remainder taken from reference TRBV9 and TRBJ1-5, is DSGVTQTPKHLITATGQRVTLRCSPRSGDLSVYWYQQSLDQGLQFLIQYYNGEERAKGNILERFSAQQFPDLHSELNLSSLELGDSALYFCASSTTGVGQPQHFGDGTRLSIL.